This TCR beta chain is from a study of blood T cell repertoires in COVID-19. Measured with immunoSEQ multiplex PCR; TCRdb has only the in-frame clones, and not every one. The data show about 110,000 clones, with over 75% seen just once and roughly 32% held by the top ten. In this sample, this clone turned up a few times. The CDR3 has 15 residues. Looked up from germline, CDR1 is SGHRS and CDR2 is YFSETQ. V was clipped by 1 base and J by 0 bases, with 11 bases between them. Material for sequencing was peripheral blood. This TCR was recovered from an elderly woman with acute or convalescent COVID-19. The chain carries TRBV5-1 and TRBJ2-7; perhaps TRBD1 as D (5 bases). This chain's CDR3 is CASSLYQGSSYEQYF. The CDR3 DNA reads TGCGCCAGCAGCTTGTATCAGGGAAGCTCCTACGAGCAGTACTTC.